The entry below gives a single T cell receptor beta chain sequence along with its context. The same CDR3 also results from other DNA sequences found in this sample. The sample originates from a study of OX40 agonist ivuxolimab in advanced cancers. Germline assignment: CDR1 SGHRS and CDR2 YFSETQ. Deletions cut 0 bases from V and 1 base from J, with 7 bases between. This CDR3 region has 14 residues. The assay was immunoSEQ multiplex PCR, and TCRdb's table has in-frame clones only and misses some. This table holds tens of thousands of clones, more than 80% found once. The sequence was collected from an adult with an advanced solid tumor such as melanoma, head and neck, liver or kidney cancer. This chain connects TRBV5-1 to TRBJ1-1; D is unresolved. Specimen: CD4+ or CD8+ T cells sorted from blood, collected in a trial of the OX40 agonist ivuxolimab. The CDR3 DNA sequence: TGCGCCAGCAGCTTGGGCCATAAGAACACTGAAGCTTTCTTT. Its translation: CASSLGHKNTEAFF.